Detailed here is one T cell receptor (beta chain). What it binds is not known. This may come from a read error, since a much larger clone is one base off. This entry belongs to a study of Graves' ophthalmopathy and Graves' hyperthyroidism. Points from the study as a whole: The model forecast ophthalmopathy progression, reaching roughly 71% sensitivity and approximately 72% specificity. Appearing in blood as well were most expanded thyroid clonotypes above 0.001 frequency.

Amplified material comprised TCR beta CDR3 regions derived from RNA transcripts. RT-PCR was first run with HTBI primers, then multiplex PCR in a second round. TCRdb redid the calling of the multiplex PCR reads with MiXCR, one entry per CDR3 protein. This table holds about 660,000 distinct CDR3 sequences, roughly 39% found once. Ophthalmopathy was moderately-to-severely active, CAS at least 3, NOSPECS at least 4, lasting under 3 months. Clinical symptoms, serum thyroxine, TRAb, thyroid ultrasound and orbital computed tomography formed the basis of diagnosis. Germline CDR1 is DFQATT and CDR2 is SNEGSKA (reference sequence). The CDR3 has 13 amino acids.

Sequenced: peripheral blood. V is TRBV20-1 and J is TRBJ1-2; D call uncertain. This TCR derives from an adult man with Graves' ophthalmopathy. This CDR3 is CSAPDIGNYGYAF. In DNA form, the CDR3 reads TGCAGTGCTCCCGACATAGGGAACTATGGCTACGCCTTC.